This entry lists 7 T cell receptor beta chains sequenced from one sample in a study of T cells in Graves' hyperthyroidism and ophthalmopathy. RNA transcripts served as the template for amplifying TCR beta CDR3 regions. First-round RT-PCR of the TCR CDR3 relied on the HTBI primer set. Using its own MiXCR run on the multiplex PCR reads, TCRdb lists one record per CDR3 protein. The sample carries 650,000 to 850,000 distinct CDR3 sequences, around 20% recorded once. Specimen: blood. These receptors all come from a woman in her forties or fifties with Graves' hyperthyroidism that later progressed to Graves' ophthalmopathy.

This clonotype appeared many times. The chain links TRBV11-3 to TRBJ2-1; 8 bases fit TRBD1. CDR3 length: 16 residues. With 0 bases clipped from V and 3 bases from J, the junction kept 4 bases outside the gene matches. Germline CDR1 reads SGHNT; CDR2 reads YENEEA. This CDR3 is CASSLDSGGSYNEQFF. CDR3 sequence (DNA): TGTGCCAGCAGCTTAGATTCAGGGGGCAGCTACAATGAGCAGTTCTTC.

This rearrangement joins TRBV24-1 to TRBJ2-1, with TRBD2 matching over 9 bases. This CDR3 is 16 amino acids long. Per the germline V gene, CDR1 is KGHDR and CDR2 is SFDVKD. V lost 2 bases, J lost 4 bases, and 5 bases stayed unmatched. The CDR3 sequence is CATSDSRGGFYNEQFF. The CDR3 DNA reads TGTGCCACCAGTGATTCGCGGGGGGGCTTTTACAATGAGCAGTTCTTC.

A few counts support this clonotype. The chain recombines TRBV12-3 or TRBV12-4 with TRBJ1-2; the D gene is possibly TRBD1 (5 bases). Trimming stripped 3 bases from V and 8 bases from J, with 13 bases between. This CDR3 region has 13 residues. CDR3: CASSFQGSTGYTF. The CDR3 DNA is TGTGCCAGCAGTTTTCAGGGTTCGACCGGCTACACCTTC.

The table lists this clonotype with a few counts. The CDR3 is CASSLGGGWGNQPQHF. CDR3 nucleotide sequence: TGTGCCAGCAGCTTAGGTGGAGGGTGGGGCAATCAGCCCCAGCATTTT. This sequence joins TRBV13 and TRBJ1-5, with D unclear. The CDR3 is 16 amino acids. V lost 0 bases, J lost 2 bases, and 11 bases lay in between. Germline loops: CDR1 PRHDT, CDR2 FYEKMQ (reference sequence).

This clonotype was detected only a few times. The chain recombines TRBV3-1 with TRBJ2-1; D call uncertain. Trimming took 0 bases from V and 4 from J, leaving 7 bases between them. CDR1 LGHDT and CDR2 YNNKEL come from the germline V gene (reference sequence). There are 14 residues in the CDR3. CDR3 nucleotides: TGTGCCAGCAGCCAAGATACACTATACAATGAGCAGTTCTTC. This encodes CASSQDTLYNEQFF.

V gene TRBV19 combines with J gene TRBJ1-5, with 9 bases matching TRBD1. V trimming: 1 base; J trimming: 11 bases; junction bases outside the gene matches: 3. Germline lookup yields CDR1 LNHDA and CDR2 SQIVND (reference sequence). The CDR3 loop spans 13 amino acids. The CDR3 sequence is CASSIGQGGTQHF. CDR3 coding DNA: TGTGCCAGTAGTATAGGACAGGGGGGAACCCAGCATTTT.

For this clonotype: One end of the junction does not line up with germline, which may come from a read error. V usage is TRBV24-1 and J usage is TRBJ2-1; 8 nucleotides agree with TRBD1. In germline, CDR1 is KGHDR, CDR2 SFDVKD. The CDR3 totals 17 residues. CDR3 protein: CATSEWDRTGLYNEQSF. The DNA of the CDR3 is TGTGCCACCAGTGAGTGGGATCGGACAGGGCTCTACAATGAGCAGTCCTTC.